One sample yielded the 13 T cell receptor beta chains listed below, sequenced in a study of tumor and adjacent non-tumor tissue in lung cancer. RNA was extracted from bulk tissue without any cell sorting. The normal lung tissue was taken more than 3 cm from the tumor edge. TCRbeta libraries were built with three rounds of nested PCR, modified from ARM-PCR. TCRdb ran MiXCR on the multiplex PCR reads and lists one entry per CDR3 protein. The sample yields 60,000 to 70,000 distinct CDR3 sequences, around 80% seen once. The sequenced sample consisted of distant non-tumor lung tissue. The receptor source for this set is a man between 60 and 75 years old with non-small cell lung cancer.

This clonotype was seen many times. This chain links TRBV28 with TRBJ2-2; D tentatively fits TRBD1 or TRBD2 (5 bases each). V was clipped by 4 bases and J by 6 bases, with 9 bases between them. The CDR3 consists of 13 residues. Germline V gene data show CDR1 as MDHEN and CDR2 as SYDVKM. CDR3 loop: CASSSLGPGELFF. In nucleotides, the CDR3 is TGTGCCAGCAGTTCCTTGGGACCCGGGGAGCTGTTTTTT.

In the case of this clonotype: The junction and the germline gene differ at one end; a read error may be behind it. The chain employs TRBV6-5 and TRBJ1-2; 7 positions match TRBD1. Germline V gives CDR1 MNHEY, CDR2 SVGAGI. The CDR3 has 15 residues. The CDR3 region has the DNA TGTGTCAGCAGACGACAGGGTGGGGATAACTATGGCTACACCTTC. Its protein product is CVSRRQGGDNYGYTF.

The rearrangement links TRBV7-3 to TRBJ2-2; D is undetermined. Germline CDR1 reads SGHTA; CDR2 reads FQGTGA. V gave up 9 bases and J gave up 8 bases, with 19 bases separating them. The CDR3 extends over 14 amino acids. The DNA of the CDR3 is TGTGCCAGAAGCCAAGGACCATCCACTGGGGAGCTGTTTTTT. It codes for CARSQGPSTGELFF.

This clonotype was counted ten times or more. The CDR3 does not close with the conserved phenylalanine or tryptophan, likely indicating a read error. DNA of the CDR3: TGTGCCAGCAGTCCGCAGGGGGGAGAGACCCAGTACCTC. This codes for CASSPQGGETQYL. V is TRBV6-1 and J is TRBJ2-5, with D tentatively TRBD1 (7 bases). Germline V lookup: CDR1 MNHNS, CDR2 SASEGT. The ends were cut back, 5 bases at V and 4 bases at J, with 11 bases in the middle. CDR3 length: 13 amino acids.

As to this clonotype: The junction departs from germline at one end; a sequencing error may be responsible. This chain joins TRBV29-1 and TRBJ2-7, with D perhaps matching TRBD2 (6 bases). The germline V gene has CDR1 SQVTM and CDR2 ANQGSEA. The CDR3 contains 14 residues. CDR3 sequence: CNAQGGMGGYEQYF. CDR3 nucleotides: TGCAACGCTCAGGGAGGCATGGGTGGGTACGAACAGTACTTC.

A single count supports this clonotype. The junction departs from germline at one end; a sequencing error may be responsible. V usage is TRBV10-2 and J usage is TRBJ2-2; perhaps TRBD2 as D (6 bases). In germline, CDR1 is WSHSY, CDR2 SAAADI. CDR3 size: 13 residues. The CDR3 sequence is CASRAQSSRELFF. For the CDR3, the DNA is TGCGCCAGCAGAGCCCAGTCCTCCCGGGAGCTCTTTTTT.

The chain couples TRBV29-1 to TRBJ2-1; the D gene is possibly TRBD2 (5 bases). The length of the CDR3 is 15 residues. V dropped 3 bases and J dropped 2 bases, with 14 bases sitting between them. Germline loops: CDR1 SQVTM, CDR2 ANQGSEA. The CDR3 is CSVDLVSDAYNEQFF. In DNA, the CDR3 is TGCAGCGTTGATTTAGTTAGCGATGCCTACAATGAGCAGTTCTTC.

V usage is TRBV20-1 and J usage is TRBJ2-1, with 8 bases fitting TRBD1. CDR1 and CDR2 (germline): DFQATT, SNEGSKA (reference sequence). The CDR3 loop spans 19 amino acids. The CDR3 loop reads CCTRGLGTGESSFYNEQFF. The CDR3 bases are TGCTGTACTAGAGGGCTCGGGACAGGTGAGTCCTCCTTCTACAATGAGCAGTTCTTC.

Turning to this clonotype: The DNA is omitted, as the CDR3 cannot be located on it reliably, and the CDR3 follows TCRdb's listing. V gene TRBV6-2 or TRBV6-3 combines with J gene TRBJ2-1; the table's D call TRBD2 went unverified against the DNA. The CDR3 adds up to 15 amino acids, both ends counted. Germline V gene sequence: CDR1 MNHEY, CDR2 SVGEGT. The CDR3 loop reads CTSSYSCGSRDEQFF.

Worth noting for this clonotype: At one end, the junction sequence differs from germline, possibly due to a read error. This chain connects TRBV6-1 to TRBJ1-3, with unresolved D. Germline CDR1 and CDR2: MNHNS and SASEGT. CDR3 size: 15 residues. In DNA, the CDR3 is TGTGCCAGCACCATGGACTTTAACTCTGGAAACATCATATATTTT. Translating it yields CASTMDFNSGNIIYF.

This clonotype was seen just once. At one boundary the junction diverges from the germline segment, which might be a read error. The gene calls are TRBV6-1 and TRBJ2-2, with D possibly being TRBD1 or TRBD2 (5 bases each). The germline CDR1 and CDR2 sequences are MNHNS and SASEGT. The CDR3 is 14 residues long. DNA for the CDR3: TGCGCCAGCAGTGAAGTAGCTAGAGCCGGGGACCTGTTTTTT. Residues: CASSEVARAGDLFF.

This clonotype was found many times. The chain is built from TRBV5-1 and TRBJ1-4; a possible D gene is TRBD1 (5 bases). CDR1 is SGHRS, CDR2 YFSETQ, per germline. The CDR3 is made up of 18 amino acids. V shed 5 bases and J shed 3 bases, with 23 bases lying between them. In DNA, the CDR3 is TGCGCCAGCAGTCCTAGGGCAGGGTATGGTCTCGCTAATGAAAAACTGTTTTTT. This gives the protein CASSPRAGYGLANEKLFF.

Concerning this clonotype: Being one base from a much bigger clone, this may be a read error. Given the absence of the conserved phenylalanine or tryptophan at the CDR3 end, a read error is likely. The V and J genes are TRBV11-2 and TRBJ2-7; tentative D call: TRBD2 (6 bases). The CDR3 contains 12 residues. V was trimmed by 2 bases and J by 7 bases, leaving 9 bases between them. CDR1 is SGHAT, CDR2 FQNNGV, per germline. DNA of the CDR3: TGTGCCAGCAGCTTAAGCAGCGGGGAGCAGTACTCC. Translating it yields CASSLSSGEQYS.